Listed below are T cell receptor beta chains from one sample, sequenced in a study of CD8 T cells in Susac syndrome. MiXCR was run by TCRdb on the immunoSEQ multiplex PCR reads, yielding one entry per CDR3 protein. The table includes around 300,000 distinct CDR3 sequences, about 90% detected once. The specimen was CD4+ T cells from PBMCs. Receptors were obtained from a human donor with multiple sclerosis. CDR3s include the opening cysteine and the closing phenylalanine or tryptophan. D genes are given only for firm matches. Size tells how often a clone was seen (once, few, many) or the class of an expanded clone, and some rows leave it out.

size,D,J,V,DNA,CDR3
.,.,TRBJ2-1,TRBV9,TGTGCCAGCAGGGCGGGCCCCGGGGACAATGAGCAGTTCTTC,CASRAGPGDNEQFF
.,TRBD2,TRBJ2-1,TRBV20-1,TGCAGTGCTAGAGATGGCGTTAGCGGGAGGGGTTACAATGAGCAGTTCTTC,CSARDGVSGRGYNEQFF
once,.,TRBJ1-2,TRBV20-1,TGCAGTGCTAGGGGGCTTTTGGGGGCGCCCAGCTATGGCTACACCTTC,CSARGLLGAPSYGYTF
.,TRBD2,TRBJ2-2,TRBV10-2,TGCGCCAGTCGGACTAGCGGGGGTGCCAACACCGGGGAGCTGTTTTTT,CASRTSGGANTGELFF
.,.,TRBJ2-7,TRBV28,TGTGCCAGCAGTTACAGATCAAGGGGGCGCGGGAACTACGAGCAGTACTTC,CASSYRSRGRGNYEQYF
.,TRBD1,TRBJ2-7,TRBV2,TGTGCCAGCCTCCTCACAGGGGACTCCTACGAGCAGTACTTC,CASLLTGDSYEQYF
.,TRBD1,TRBJ2-1,TRBV7-6,TGTGCCAGCAGCTTAGGGACAGGGGTCCCTGAGGTGCAGTTCTTC,CASSLGTGVPEVQFF
.,.,TRBJ1-2,TRBV7-2,TGTGCCAGCAGCCCCCCCAAACAGGGCGCCTATGGCTACACCTTC,CASSPPKQGAYGYTF
.,TRBD1,TRBJ1-2,TRBV5-4,TGTGCCAGCAGGCCGGTACCAGGGGGCGATGGCTACACCTTC,CASRPVPGGDGYTF
.,TRBD2,TRBJ2-7,TRBV5-1,TGCGCCAGCAGCACTACTAGCGGGAGGGCCGGCGAGCAGTACTTC,CASSTTSGRAGEQYF
.,.,TRBJ1-5,TRBV6-5,TGTGCCAGCAGTTCTGTGGAGGGCAATCAGCCCCAGCATTTT,CASSSVEGNQPQHF
.,TRBD2,TRBJ2-1,TRBV2,TGTGCCAGCAGCTACTTCGGGCGCACGACTAGCGGGATAGCTGAGCAGTTCTTC,CASSYFGRTTSGIAEQFF
.,.,TRBJ1-2,TRBV12-3/TRBV12-4,TGTGCCAGCAGTCTTGGCCTGATGTCCTATGGCTACACCTTC,CASSLGLMSYGYTF
.,TRBD1,TRBJ1-4,TRBV6-5,TGTGCCAGCAAGACAGGGGTCAGTAATGAAAAACTGTTTTTT,CASKTGVSNEKLFF
.,.,TRBJ2-7,TRBV4-1,TGCGCCAGCAGCCAAGTTTCCTACCGAGGGAGGAACGAGCAGTACTTC,CASSQVSYRGRNEQYF
.,.,TRBJ1-2,TRBV20-1,TGCAGTGCTAGAGACAGGGGTATCTATGGCTACACCTTC,CSARDRGIYGYTF
.,.,TRBJ1-5,TRBV12-3/TRBV12-4,TGTGCCAGCAGTTCACCCTCTTGGGGGAGTCAGCCCCAGCATTTT,CASSSPSWGSQPQHF
.,TRBD2,TRBJ2-1,TRBV27,TGTGCCAGCAGTCCGAGCGGACTAGCGGGGGCTATTTACAATGAGCAGTTCTTC,CASSPSGLAGAIYNEQFF
.,.,TRBJ1-2,TRBV5-1,TGCGCCAGCAGCTTGGGGCAGAATACCTACGGCTACACCTTC,CASSLGQNTYGYTF
once,TRBD1,TRBJ2-3,TRBV24-1,TGTGCCACCAGTGATTCGACAGGGAGAACAGATACGCAGTATTTT,CATSDSTGRTDTQYF
.,TRBD2,TRBJ2-1,TRBV18,TGTGCCAGCTCACCGCGGACTAGCGGGGGCGCAATCGAGCAGTTCTTC,CASSPRTSGGAIEQFF
once,.,TRBJ1-1,TRBV30,TGTGCCTGGAGTTTAACGGGGGACACTGAAGCTTTCTTT,CAWSLTGDTEAFF
.,TRBD1,TRBJ2-5,TRBV5-1,TGCGCCAGCAGCATATCGGACAGGGTGGGAGAGACCCAGTACTTC,CASSISDRVGETQYF
.,.,TRBJ2-7,TRBV6-5,TGTGCCAGCAGTATAGGCGGGACGGTCGGTTACGAGCAGTACTTC,CASSIGGTVGYEQYF
.,TRBD1,TRBJ2-1,TRBV12-3/TRBV12-4,TGTGCCAGCAGTGGGACAGCCTACAATGAGCAGTTCTTC,CASSGTAYNEQFF
.,.,TRBJ2-7,TRBV3-1,TGTGCCAGCAGCCAACGTGTCTCCTACGAGCAGTACTTC,CASSQRVSYEQYF